This T cell receptor beta chain was captured in a study of identical twins (dated by TCRdb to about 2016). For the study in its entirety: To test whether fetal clonotypes persist, the study used deep sequencing on TCR alpha and beta repertoires from monozygotic twins, unrelated adults of various ages, and cord blood. Replicate twin experiments were performed at different times using different library preparation protocols to rule out contamination. What the study reported, not specific to this receptor: Excess twin sharing in beta out-of-frame sequences was weaker because fewer shared sequences lowered the signal-to-noise ratio. Compared with coincidental sharing between unrelated individuals, out-of-frame TCR alpha sequences shared between twins had an excess of sequences with low generation probability. Fewer insertions were carried by abundant cord blood beta clonotypes, a similar but weaker trend appeared in young adult naive repertoires, and no such trend appeared in memory repertoires. Because the same donors could not be followed over many years, conclusions were based on cross-sectional statistical analysis. Recombination models systematically underestimated out-of-frame TCR alpha sharing in monozygotic twins but agreed with sharing between unrelated individuals. Invariant T cells such as MAIT and iNKT could partly confound zero-insertion analyses, although diverse VJ usage argued against such confounding for most clonotypes.

V has 0 bases trimmed and J has 9 bases trimmed; junction bases matching no gene number 17. In the germline V gene (reference sequence), CDR1 corresponds to DFQATT and CDR2 to SNEGSKA. The CDR3 contains 19 residues, cysteine and phenylalanine counted. Solely the CDR3 DNA is kept, with 57 bases framed from the first base. Library preparation employed 5' RACE. Sequencing was performed on an Illumina HiSeq 2000. A universal primer binding site was added through template switching, and the final cDNA carried a unique molecular identifier so that TCR cDNA molecules could be counted accurately. First-strand cDNA for TCR alpha and beta chains was synthesized from specific primers in the conserved constant-segment region. To control for contamination, each cDNA library was double barcoded with a SMART-Mk sample barcode plus Illumina barcodes. TruSeq adapter sequences, together with Illumina sample barcodes, were added in two successive PCR steps. The TCR alpha and beta cDNA libraries were sequenced on the Illumina HiSeq platform using custom primers. From the authors' description of their analysis: Unique molecular identifiers were extracted from raw reads with MiGEC, and CDR3 positions were determined with MiXCR. Recombination models were inferred per individual with the repgenHMM and IGoR tools using an EM algorithm. Shared clonotype analysis was performed with the tcR package in R, normalizing sharing by the product of cloneset sizes. To study raw recombination free of thymic and clonal selection effects, out-of-frame nonproductive sequences were analyzed. The public reads were quality trimmed at Q25 with fastp and then assembled into clones with MiXCR by TCRdb, keeping productive beta chains. Each CDR3 protein gets just one entry, which takes the most common genes and DNA from the rows behind it. The V and J calls here are based on TCRdb, not the publication. The sample profile shows some 1,600,000 distinct CDR3 sequences; around 29% of them were found once. The biggest ten clones account for approximately 0.25% of the sample.

On this clonotype itself: It has no known antigen specificity. Base-call qualities are not available, and no considerably larger clone is one nucleotide away.

Every donor in the study was a healthy Caucasian. This TCR derives from a newborn girl in good health. Recombination joined TRBV20-1 with TRBJ2-7; 16 nucleotides in the junction match TRBD2. Source material: cord blood. The DNA reads as follows: TGCAGTGCTAGAGACCGAACAGGGACTAGCGGGAGGGCAGGGAATGGGCAGTACTTC. Its translation reads: CSARDRTGTSGRAGNGQYF.